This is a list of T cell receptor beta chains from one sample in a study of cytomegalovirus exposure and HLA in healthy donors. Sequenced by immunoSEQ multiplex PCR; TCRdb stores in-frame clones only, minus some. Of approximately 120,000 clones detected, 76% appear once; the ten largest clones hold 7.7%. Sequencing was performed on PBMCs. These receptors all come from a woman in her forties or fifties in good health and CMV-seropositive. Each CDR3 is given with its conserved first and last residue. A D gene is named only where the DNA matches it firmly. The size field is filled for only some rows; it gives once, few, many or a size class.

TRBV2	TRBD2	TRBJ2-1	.	TGTGCCAGCAGCGGACTAGCGGGAGAAAATGAGCAGTTCTTC	CASSGLAGENEQFF
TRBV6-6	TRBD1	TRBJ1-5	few	TGTGCCAGCAGTTACCCTGGGACAGGGGGAGATCAGCCCCAGCATTTT	CASSYPGTGGDQPQHF
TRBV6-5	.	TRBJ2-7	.	TGTGCCAGCAGTTACAATGGTGCAGATCCCTACGAGCAGTACTTC	CASSYNGADPYEQYF
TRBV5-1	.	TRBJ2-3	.	TGCGCCAGCAGCTTGAGGATAGCTGTTACAGATACGCAGTATTTT	CASSLRIAVTDTQYF
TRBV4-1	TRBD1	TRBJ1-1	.	TGCGCCAGCAGCCAGCCCACAGGGGGATTTACTGAAGCTTTCTTT	CASSQPTGGFTEAFF
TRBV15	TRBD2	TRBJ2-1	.	TGTGCCACCAGCAGAGAAGCAGGTAGCGGGGGGGCTTCCTACAATGAGCAGTTCTTC	CATSREAGSGGASYNEQFF
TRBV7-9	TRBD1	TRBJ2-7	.	TGTGCCAGCAGCCCACCGGGACAGGCTCTATACGAGCAGTACTTC	CASSPPGQALYEQYF
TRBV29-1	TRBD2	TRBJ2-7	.	TGCAGCGTTACTAGCGTCCTCTACGAGCAGTACTTC	CSVTSVLYEQYF
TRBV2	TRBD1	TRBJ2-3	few	TGTGCCATCACACAGGGGGCAACCACAGATACGCAGTATTTT	CAITQGATTDTQYF
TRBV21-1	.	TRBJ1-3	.	TGTGCCAGCGGACAGAACTCTGGAAACACCATATATTTT	CASGQNSGNTIYF
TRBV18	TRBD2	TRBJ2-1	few	TGTGCCAGCTCGCTGACTAGCGGGAGTCAAAATGAGCAGTTCTTC	CASSLTSGSQNEQFF
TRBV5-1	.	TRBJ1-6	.	TGCGCCAGCAAGGTACAGGATAATTCACCCCTCCACTTT	CASKVQDNSPLHF